This T cell receptor (beta chain) was obtained from a study of T-cell reconstitution after alpha-beta-depleted transplantation in children. General observations from the study: There were reportedly several hundred expanded graft clones from which alpha-beta T cells came about two months after transplant. After transplant, high TCRbeta diversity at day 60 in some patients arose from surviving recipient T cells and thymic progenitors. One year post-transplant, T-cell counts and diversity were largely derived from T cells produced anew.

TCRbeta library construction was performed incorporating unique molecular identifiers. MiXCR, applied by TCRdb to the PCR reads, yields one record per CDR3 protein. The repertoire holds about 460,000 distinct CDR3 sequences, with about 10% as singletons. In this sample, this clonotype turned up many times. The target antigen is unknown. This CDR3 is built from 14 residues. Germline loops: CDR1 LGHNA, CDR2 YNFKEQ. The V and J ends lost 3 bases and 6 bases, in that order; junction bases with no gene match: 6. This rearrangement joins TRBV4-2 to TRBJ2-7, with 9 bases fitting TRBD2. The sequencing used PBMCs, collected before TCRalphabeta/CD19-depleted stem cell transplant. This sequence originates from a child aged 2 to 10 with inherited bone marrow failure, due to receive a stem cell transplant. CDR3 loop: CASSHGLALGEQYF. The CDR3, as DNA: TGTGCCAGCAGCCACGGACTAGCGTTGGGCGAGCAGTACTTC.